The 20 T cell receptor beta chains below all came from one sample that was sequenced in a study of beta chain features in type 1 diabetes. For these TCRs, the target antigens are not known. Study observations and caveats: Among all four CD4+ subsets, Type 1 diabetes patients had TCRB CDR3s that were moderately but significantly shorter.

Of the isolated RNA, all was reverse transcribed, and so the sequenced material was expressed TCRB transcripts. TCRdb keeps only in-frame clones here, not all; method: immunoSEQ multiplex PCR. The sample yields about 340,000 clones, roughly 13% seen once. Sequencing was carried out using naive CD4+ T cells from blood. The receptors were gathered from a woman aged 18-30 years with type 1 diabetes.

In this sample, this clone turned up a few times. V is TRBV2 and J is TRBJ2-7; no reliable D call. The V and J ends lost 1 base and 0 bases respectively, with 7 bases between them. There are 14 residues in the CDR3. CDR1 and CDR2 (germline): SNHLY, FYNNEI. CDR3 residues: CASSEEAVSYEQYF. For the CDR3, the DNA is TGTGCCAGCAGTGAAGAGGCGGTCTCCTACGAGCAGTACTTC.

This clone was counted between two and nine times. The chain links TRBV11-2 to TRBJ2-6; a weak D match, TRBD2 (5 bases). The germline V and J ends were trimmed by 5 bases and 3 bases, with 14 bases remaining between them. The CDR3 has 16 residues. CDR1 is SGHAT, CDR2 FQNNGV, per germline. For the CDR3, the DNA is TGTGCCAGCAGCCCCGTGGCGGGTAGTGGGGCCAACGTCCTGACTTTC. It is translated as CASSPVAGSGANVLTF.

This clone appeared a few times. The sample has other DNA sequences that encode this CDR3 too. The chain has TRBV28 and TRBJ2-7, with D possibly matching TRBD2 (5 bases). This CDR3 has 13 residues. Germline CDR1 MDHEN, CDR2 SYDVKM. Trimming removed 6 bases from V and 0 bases from J, with 9 bases in between. CDR3 region: CASSTGSSYEQYF. CDR3 DNA sequence: TGTGCCAGCAGCACGGGGAGCTCCTACGAGCAGTACTTC.

The chain employs TRBV27 and TRBJ2-5, with 13 positions matching TRBD2. The CDR3 consists of 17 residues. Germline V gives CDR1 MNHEY, CDR2 SMNVEV (reference sequence). V shed 3 bases, J shed 4 bases, and the junction held 8 bases outside the gene matches. The CDR3 reads CASSFKRTSGRGETQYF. The CDR3 bases are TGTGCCAGCAGTTTTAAGCGGACTAGCGGGAGAGGAGAGACCCAGTACTTC.

This chain connects TRBV27 to TRBJ1-4; possible D gene TRBD1, 5 bases. The CDR3 consists of 14 residues. Germline V CDR1 and CDR2: MNHEY, SMNVEV (reference sequence). The germline V and J ends were trimmed by 9 bases and 0 bases, with 11 bases remaining between them. The CDR3 region has the DNA TGTGCCAGTCGAGGACACGCAACTAATGAAAAACTGTTTTTT. It is translated as CASRGHATNEKLFF.

The chain employs TRBV10-3 and TRBJ2-5; TRBD1 matches at 10 bases. The CDR3 extends over 17 amino acids. Trimming at V came to 2 bases and at J to 0 bases, leaving 6 bases not matched to a gene. CDR1 is ENHRY, CDR2 SYGVKD, per germline. The CDR3 spells CAISERTGGNYQETQYF. The CDR3 DNA reads TGTGCCATCAGTGAGCGGACAGGGGGTAACTACCAAGAGACCCAGTACTTC.

In this sample, this clone turned up a few times. The chain uses TRBV30 and TRBJ2-7; TRBD2 matches at 8 bases. Germline V CDR1 and CDR2: GTSNPN, SVGIG (reference sequence). Trimming removed 1 base from V and 0 bases from J; junction bases left unmatched: 8. The CDR3 length is 16 residues. The CDR3: CAWSAGLALASYEQYF. CDR3 DNA: TGTGCCTGGAGTGCCGGACTAGCTCTAGCCTCCTACGAGCAGTACTTC.

This clone has only a few counts. The CDR3 spells CASRFRDRYSNQPQHF. CDR3 coding DNA: TGTGCCAGCAGATTCCGGGACAGATATAGCAATCAGCCCCAGCATTTT. V usage is TRBV5-6 and J usage is TRBJ1-5; 7 bases fit TRBD1. The CDR3 sequence is 16 residues long. Germline CDR1 and CDR2: SGHDT and YYEEEE. J lost 0 bases, V lost 5 bases, and 8 bases had no gene match.

Of note for this clone: One end of the junction fails to match germline, which may point to a read error. The chain carries TRBV2 and TRBJ2-1; D perhaps matches TRBD2 (6 bases). CDR3 length: 10 amino acids. The germline CDR1 and CDR2 sequences are SNHLY and FYNNEI. The CDR3 loop is CASTASVSIF. In DNA form, the CDR3 reads TGTGCCAGCACGGCTAGCGTGTCAATCTTC.

The chain has TRBV5-4 and TRBJ2-1; 8 bases fit TRBD2. Per the germline V gene, CDR1 is SGHNT and CDR2 is YYREEE (reference sequence). The V and J ends lost 0 bases and 12 bases, in that order; junction bases with no gene match: 2. The length of the CDR3 is 12 residues. The CDR3 here is CASSLVAGGQFF. The CDR3 bases are TGTGCCAGCAGCTTGGTTGCGGGGGGGCAGTTCTTC.

Many counts were recorded for this clone. The chain joins TRBV23-1 to TRBJ2-7; 7 positions match TRBD1. TRBV23-1 is an ORF, and what it does is uncertain. This CDR3 spans 17 amino acids. V shed 7 bases and J 2 bases; nucleotides not matched to a gene: 17. CDR3 nucleotides: TGCGCCAGCATTCGCGACAGGGTACGTCGCCCAGCCTACGAGCAGTACTTC. Translated, it gives CASIRDRVRRPAYEQYF.

This sequence joins TRBV11-2 and TRBJ2-5, with 14 bases aligning to TRBD2. The V gene's germline CDR1 is SGHAT and CDR2 FQNNGV. V shed 5 bases, J shed 3 bases, and the junction held 5 bases outside the gene matches. CDR3 length: 16 residues. Here the CDR3 reads CASSRGLAGVEETQYF. In DNA form, the CDR3 reads TGTGCCAGCAGCCGGGGACTAGCGGGAGTGGAAGAGACCCAGTACTTC.

This chain links TRBV29-1 with TRBJ2-1, with TRBD2 matching 9 bases. This CDR3 region has 14 residues. Germline CDR1 and CDR2: SQVTM and ANQGSEA. V lost 7 bases to trimming and J lost 4 bases; unmatched junction nucleotides: 8. The CDR3 here is CSAQGLAEYNEQFF. The CDR3 DNA reads as TGCAGCGCCCAGGGACTAGCTGAATACAATGAGCAGTTCTTC.

This clone was seen only a few times. The V and J genes are TRBV18 and TRBJ2-1, with 8 positions matching TRBD2. Trimming at V came to 6 bases and at J to 6 bases, leaving 10 bases not matched to a gene. Germline V CDR1 and CDR2: KGHSH, LQKENI. The CDR3 has 15 residues. The CDR3 DNA reads TGTGCCAGCTCCCAGACTAGCGCCAGCTTCAATGAGCAGTTCTTC. Translating gives CASSQTSASFNEQFF. The variable domain in full, completed from reference TRBV18 and TRBJ2-1, reads NAGVMQNPRHLVRRRGQEARLRCSPMKGHSHVYWYRQLPEEGLKFMVYLQKENIIDESGMPKERFSAEFPKEGPSILRIQQVVRGDSAAYFCASSQTSASFNEQFFGPGTRLTVL.

The chain employs TRBV6-5 and TRBJ2-2, with 8 bases fitting TRBD1. CDR1 MNHEY and CDR2 SVGAGI come from the germline V gene. After removal of 5 bases from V and 8 bases from J, the junction contained 7 bases not matched to a gene. The CDR3 has 14 amino acids. The CDR3 nucleotides read TGTGCCAGCAGTCTACGGACAGGGCGGGGGGAGCTGTTTTTT. Amino acids: CASSLRTGRGELFF.

This clone was detected only a few times. The V gene is TRBV27, the J gene TRBJ2-1; TRBD1 might be the D (5 bases). The CDR3 is 12 residues long. The germline V and J ends were trimmed by 2 bases and 10 bases, with 9 bases remaining between them. The germline V gene has CDR1 MNHEY and CDR2 SMNVEV (reference sequence). CDR3 amino acids: CASSLVGAEQFF. The CDR3 nucleotides read TGTGCCAGCAGTTTAGTTGGGGCCGAGCAGTTCTTC.

The V and J genes are TRBV30 and TRBJ1-1; the D is unclear. The germline V and J ends were trimmed by 0 bases and 10 bases, with 21 bases remaining between them. The germline gives CDR1 GTSNPN, CDR2 SVGIG (reference sequence). The CDR3 extends over 15 amino acids. The CDR3 here is CAWSVRAETRRGAFF. CDR3 in DNA: TGTGCCTGGAGTGTACGGGCCGAAACTAGGCGGGGAGCTTTCTTT.

The CDR3 DNA sequence: TGTGCCCGAGATCGGGACAGGGGCACAGATACGCAGTATTTT. This encodes CARDRDRGTDTQYF. The V gene is TRBV30, the J gene TRBJ2-3, with TRBD1 identical over 9 bases. CDR3 size: 14 residues. The germline V gene has CDR1 GTSNPN and CDR2 SVGIG (reference sequence). Trimming cost V 8 bases and J 1 base; bases outside gene matches: 7.

The V and J genes are TRBV15 and TRBJ1-2, with D tentatively TRBD1 (5 bases). The length of the CDR3 is 17 residues. V gave up 1 base and J gave up 6 bases, with 21 bases separating them. Germline loops: CDR1 LNHNV, CDR2 YYDKDF (reference sequence). The CDR3 spells CATSRVKVGQGWDGYTF. As DNA, the CDR3 is TGTGCCACCAGCAGAGTCAAAGTCGGCCAGGGTTGGGATGGCTACACCTTC.

The V call is TRBV29-1, the J call TRBJ1-2; no firm D call. The CDR3 has 11 amino acids. Trimming took 2 bases from V and 4 from J, leaving 5 bases between them. CDR1 and CDR2 (germline): SQVTM, ANQGSEA. CDR3: CSVERSYGYTF. In nucleotides, the CDR3 is TGCAGCGTTGAACGGTCCTATGGCTACACCTTC. The whole variable domain, remainder taken from reference TRBV29-1 and TRBJ1-2, is SAVISQKPSRDICQRGTSLTIQCQVDSQVTMMFWYRQQPGQSLTLIATANQGSEATYESGFVIDKFPISRPNLTFSTLTVSNMSPEDSSIYLCSVERSYGYTFGSGTRLTVV.